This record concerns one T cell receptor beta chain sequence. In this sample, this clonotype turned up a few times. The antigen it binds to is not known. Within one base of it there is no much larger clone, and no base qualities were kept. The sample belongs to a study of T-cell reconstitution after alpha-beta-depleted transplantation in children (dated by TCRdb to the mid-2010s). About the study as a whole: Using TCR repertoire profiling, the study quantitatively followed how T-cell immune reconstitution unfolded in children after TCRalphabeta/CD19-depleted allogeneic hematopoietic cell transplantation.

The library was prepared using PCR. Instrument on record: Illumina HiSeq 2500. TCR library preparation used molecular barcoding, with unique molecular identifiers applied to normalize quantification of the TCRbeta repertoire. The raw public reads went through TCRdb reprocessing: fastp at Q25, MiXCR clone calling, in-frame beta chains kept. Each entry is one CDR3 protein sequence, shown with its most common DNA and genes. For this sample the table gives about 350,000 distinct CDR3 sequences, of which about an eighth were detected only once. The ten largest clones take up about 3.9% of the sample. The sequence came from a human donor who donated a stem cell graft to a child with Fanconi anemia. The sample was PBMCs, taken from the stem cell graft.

CDR3 reads: CASNEEFTGYNQPQHF. The nucleotide sequence reads TGTGCCAGCAACGAGGAATTTACAGGGTACAATCAGCCCCAGCATTTT. Rearrangement joined TRBV6-2 or TRBV6-3 to TRBJ1-5; the D gene is possibly TRBD1, with 6 bases matching. From a lookup of the germline V gene, CDR1 and CDR2 are MNHEY and SVGEGT. The CDR3 runs 16 amino acids, cysteine and phenylalanine included. The sequence is cut down to CDR3 DNA, 48 bases in frame from base 1. Trimming takes 7 bases from V and 3 bases from J, and the germline ends sit 19 bases apart.